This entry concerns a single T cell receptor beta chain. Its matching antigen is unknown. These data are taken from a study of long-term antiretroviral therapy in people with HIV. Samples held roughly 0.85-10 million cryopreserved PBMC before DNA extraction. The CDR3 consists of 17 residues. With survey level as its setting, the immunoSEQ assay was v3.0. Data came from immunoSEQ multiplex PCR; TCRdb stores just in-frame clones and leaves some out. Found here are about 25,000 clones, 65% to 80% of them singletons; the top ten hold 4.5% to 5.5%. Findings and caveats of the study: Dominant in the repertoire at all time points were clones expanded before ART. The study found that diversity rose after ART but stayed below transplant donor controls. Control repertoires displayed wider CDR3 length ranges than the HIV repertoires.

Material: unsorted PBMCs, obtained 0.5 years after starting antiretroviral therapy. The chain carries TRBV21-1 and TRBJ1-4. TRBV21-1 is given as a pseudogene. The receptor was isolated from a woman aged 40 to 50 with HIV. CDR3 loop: CASSKAEDPLEAEKLFF. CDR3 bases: TGTGCCAGCAGCAAAGCGGAAGACCCCCTCGAGGCTGAAAAACTGTTTTTT.